This entry is about one T cell receptor (beta chain). Germline V gives CDR1 LNHDA, CDR2 SQIVND (reference sequence). This CDR3 region has 14 residues. V dropped 8 bases and J dropped 0 bases, with 11 bases sitting between them. The source of the sample is a study of beta chain features in type 1 diabetes. The investigators reverse transcribed all of the isolated RNA, so they sequenced expressed TCRB transcripts. Libraries were prepared by immunoSEQ multiplex PCR; TCRdb keeps only in-frame clonotypes and omits some of them. The sample includes 860,000 or so clones, 15% to 20% seen only once; the top ten take 0.023%.

V is TRBV19 and J is TRBJ1-5, with D hard to call. This clonotype was sampled from a woman aged 18-29 years in good health. Sequencing input: naive CD4+ T cells from blood. CDR3 in DNA: TGTGCCAGTCGTACCGGATCTAGCAATCAGCCCCAGCATTTT. Its protein product is CASRTGSSNQPQHF. The variable domain in full, completed from reference TRBV19 and TRBJ1-5, reads DGGITQSPKYLFRKEGQNVTLSCEQNLNHDAMYWYRQDPGQGLRLIYYSQIVNDFQKGDIAEGYSVSREKKESFPLTVTSAQKNPTAFYLCASRTGSSNQPQHFGDGTRLSIL.